The 9 T cell receptor beta chains below all came from one sample that was sequenced in a study of T-cell reconstitution after alpha-beta-depleted transplantation in children. Unique molecular identifiers were used to barcode this TCRbeta library. One entry per CDR3 protein, called by TCRdb with MiXCR from the PCR reads. Seen here are about 370,000 distinct CDR3 sequences, around 21% observed once, and the top ten hold less than 4.5%. The material was PBMCs from the stem cell graft donor, obtained from the stem cell graft. The receptors shown here come from a human donor who donated a stem cell graft to a child with acute myeloid leukemia.

As regards this clonotype: One end of the junction is discordant with germline, which a read error may explain. The chain's CDR3 is CCARDYGTAGTEAFF. CDR3 coding DNA: TGCTGTGCTAGAGATTACGGGACGGCGGGGACTGAAGCTTTCTTT. The chain joins TRBV20-1 to TRBJ1-1, with D perhaps matching TRBD1 (5 bases). Germline loops: CDR1 DFQATT, CDR2 SNEGSKA (reference sequence). The CDR3 is made up of 15 amino acids.

This chain uses TRBV5-5 with TRBJ2-3, with D perhaps assigned TRBD1 or TRBD2 (5 bases each). Between the trimmed V and J ends, which lost 0 bases and 0 bases, there was a span of 14 bases. This CDR3 has 17 residues. From germline, CDR1 is SGHKS and CDR2 YYEKEE (reference sequence). The DNA of the CDR3 is TGTGCCAGCAGCTTGGCTTTCGCAGGGACGAGCACAGATACGCAGTATTTT. As protein: CASSLAFAGTSTDTQYF.

In this sample, this clonotype turned up a few times. The J gene is TRBJ2-7, the V gene TRBV4-1; D may match TRBD1 or TRBD2 (5 bases each). The V end was cut by 8 bases, the J end by 5 bases, with 16 bases between. The CDR3 spans 13 residues. Per the germline V gene, CDR1 is MGHRA and CDR2 is YSYEKL. CDR3 amino acids: CASQGTRSNEQYF. The CDR3 DNA sequence: TGCGCCAGCCAGGGAACTAGGAGTAACGAGCAGTACTTC.

This clonotype was found many times. This chain uses TRBV12-3 or TRBV12-4 with TRBJ2-5; TRBD1 aligns across 7 bases. Trimming at V came to 7 bases and at J to 1 base, leaving 6 bases not matched to a gene. The CDR3 is 14 amino acids. CDR3 amino acids: CASNQQGFQETQYF. CDR3 DNA sequence: TGTGCCAGCAACCAACAGGGGTTCCAAGAGACCCAGTACTTC.

V is TRBV12-3 or TRBV12-4 and J is TRBJ2-7, with 11 nucleotides matching TRBD2. CDR3 length: 15 residues. V dropped 4 bases and J dropped 7; count of bases not matched to a gene: 9. The CDR3 loop is CASSSGLAGGSEQYF. The CDR3 nucleotides read TGTGCCAGCAGTTCGGGCCTAGCGGGAGGAAGTGAGCAGTACTTC.

This clonotype was counted many times. This sequence joins TRBV10-3 and TRBJ2-1, with a tentative D call TRBD2 (6 bases). Between the trimmed V and J ends, which lost 8 bases and 7 bases, there was a span of 6 bases. The germline V gene encodes CDR1 ENHRY and CDR2 SYGVKD. This CDR3 is built from 10 residues. This chain's CDR3 is CAIGGNEQFF. CDR3 sequence (DNA): TGTGCCATCGGGGGGAATGAGCAGTTCTTC.

In its sample, this clonotype was seen a few times. V and J are TRBV15 and TRBJ2-7, with 7 positions matching TRBD2. Germline values: CDR1 LNHNV, CDR2 YYDKDF (reference sequence). This CDR3 region has 15 residues. V was pared by 0 bases and J by 5 bases, with 7 bases of the junction left unmatched. The CDR3 DNA follows: TGTGCCACCAGCAGAGATTTGTCGGGAGGTAACGAGCAGTACTTC. Amino acids: CATSRDLSGGNEQYF.

The chain has TRBV9 and TRBJ2-5; possibly TRBD2 for D (5 bases). The germline gives CDR1 SGDLS, CDR2 YYNGEE. Trimming shortened V by 0 bases and J by 2 bases, and 11 bases separated the two germline ends. This CDR3 region has 15 residues. CDR3: CASSVEFGVQETQYF. DNA for the CDR3: TGTGCCAGCAGCGTAGAATTCGGGGTTCAAGAGACCCAGTACTTC.

The chain has TRBV11-3 and TRBJ2-7; D is ambiguous. The V end lost 1 base, the J end lost 5 bases, and 12 bases lay between the germline ends. This CDR3 is 14 amino acids long. Germline CDR1 SGHNT, CDR2 YENEEA. The CDR3, as DNA: TGTGCCAGCAGCTTAGTGAGTATTTCGGACGAGCAGTACTTC. This translates into CASSLVSISDEQYF.